This T cell receptor (beta chain) was retrieved from a study of cytomegalovirus exposure and HLA in healthy donors. This CDR3 is built from 14 residues. The J segment lost 7 bases and the V segment lost 2 bases, leaving 4 bases of the junction unmatched. CDR1 and CDR2 (germline): GTSNPN, SVGIG (reference sequence). The primer mix had 60 Vbeta and 13 Jbeta primers. Assay: immunoSEQ multiplex PCR; the TCRdb copy retains only in-frame clones and omits some. The record lists tens of thousands of clones, of which the ten most abundant hold about 3.5%. Material: PBMCs. The clonotype originates from a woman younger than 30 in good health and CMV-seronegative. The V call is TRBV30, the J call TRBJ1-4, with 10 bases aligning to TRBD1. CDR3: CAWSLGQGVEKLFF. The CDR3 nucleotides are TGTGCCTGGAGTCTTGGACAGGGGGTTGAAAAACTGTTTTTT.